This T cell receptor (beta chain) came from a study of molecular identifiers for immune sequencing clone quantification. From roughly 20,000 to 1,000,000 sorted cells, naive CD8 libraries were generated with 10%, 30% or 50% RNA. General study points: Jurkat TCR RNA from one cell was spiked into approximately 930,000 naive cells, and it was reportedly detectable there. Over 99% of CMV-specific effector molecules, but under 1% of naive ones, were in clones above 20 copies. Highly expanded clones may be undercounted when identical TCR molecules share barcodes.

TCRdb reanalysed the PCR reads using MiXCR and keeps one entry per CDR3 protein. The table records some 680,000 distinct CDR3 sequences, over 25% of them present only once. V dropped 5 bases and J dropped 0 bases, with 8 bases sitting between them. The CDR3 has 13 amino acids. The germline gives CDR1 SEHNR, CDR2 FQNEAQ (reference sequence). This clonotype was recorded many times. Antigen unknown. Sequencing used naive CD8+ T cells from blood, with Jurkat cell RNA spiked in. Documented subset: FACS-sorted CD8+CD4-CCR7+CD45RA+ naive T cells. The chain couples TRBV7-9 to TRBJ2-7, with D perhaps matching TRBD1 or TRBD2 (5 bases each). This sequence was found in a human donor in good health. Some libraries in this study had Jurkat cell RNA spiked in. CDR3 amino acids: CASSRDGSYEQYF. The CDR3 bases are TGTGCCAGCAGCCGGGACGGCTCCTACGAGCAGTACTTC. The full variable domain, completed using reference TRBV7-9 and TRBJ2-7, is DTGVSQNPRHKITKRGQNVTFRCDPISEHNRLYWYRQTLGQGPEFLTYFQNEAQLEKSRLLSDRFSAERPKGSFSTLEIQRTEQGDSAMYLCASSRDGSYEQYFGPGTRLTVT.